The T cell receptor (beta chain) under discussion was sequenced for a study of T cell repertoires in cytomegalovirus infection. In this sample, this clonotype turned up a few times. This CDR3 has 16 residues. V lost 0 bases to trimming and J lost 5 bases; unmatched junction nucleotides: 6. CDR1 SGHDT and CDR2 YYEEEE come from the germline V gene. Each CDR3 protein gets one entry after TCRdb re-called the reads with MiXCR. The repertoire holds some 300,000 distinct CDR3 sequences, with about 9.1% as singletons. The sequence came from a human donor in good health (CMV status not recorded). Some clones in this sample may be carry-over from other donors' samples. The sample taken for sequencing was PBMCs. This rearrangement joins TRBV5-6 to TRBJ1-5, with 9 bases fitting TRBD1. CDR3 DNA: TGTGCCAGCAGCTTGGGGGGGACAGGGTTATATCAGCCCCAGCATTTT. As protein: CASSLGGTGLYQPQHF.